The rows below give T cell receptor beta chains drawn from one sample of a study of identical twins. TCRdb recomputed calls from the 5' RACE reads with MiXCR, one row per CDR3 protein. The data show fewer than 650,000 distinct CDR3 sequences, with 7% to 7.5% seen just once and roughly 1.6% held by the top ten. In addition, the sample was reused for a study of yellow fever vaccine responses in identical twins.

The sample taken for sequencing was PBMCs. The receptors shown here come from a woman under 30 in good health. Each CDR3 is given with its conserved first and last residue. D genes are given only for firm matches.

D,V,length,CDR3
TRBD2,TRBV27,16,CASSPSSGSRSYEQYF
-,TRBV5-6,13,CASRQKYQETQYF
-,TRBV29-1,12,CSVEGQNYGYTF
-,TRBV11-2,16,CASSLAGNRENTEAFF
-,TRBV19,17,CASSMSGSGYSNQPQHF
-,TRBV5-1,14,CASNSGERTYEQYF
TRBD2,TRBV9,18,CASSAGGTSGRRYNEQFF
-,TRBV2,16,CASSPLVGFGTGELFF
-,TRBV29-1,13,CSVGQGYGETQYF
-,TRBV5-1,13,CASSDSSGETQYF
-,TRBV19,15,CASSIARATYNEQFF
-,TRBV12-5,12,CASGLTGGEQFF
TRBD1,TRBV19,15,CASMGQGNLNTEAFF
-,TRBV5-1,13,CASDVSPTDTQYF
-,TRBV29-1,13,CSVQPSQPNGYTF
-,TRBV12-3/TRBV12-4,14,CASSFFVNTGELFF
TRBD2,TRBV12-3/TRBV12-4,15,CASRAGTSHYNEQFF
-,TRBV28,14,CASSYPGQNYGYTF
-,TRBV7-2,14,CASSLGVAYTEAFF
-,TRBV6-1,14,CASSGWGSSYEQYF
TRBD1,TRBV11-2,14,CASSSRQGFETQYF
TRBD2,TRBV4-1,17,CASSPDPSGGLRETQYF
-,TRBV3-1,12,CASSQGIGELFF
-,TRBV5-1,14,CASSPGRNNQPQHF
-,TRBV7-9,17,CASSLGVGSGVNTEAFF